The clone carrying this T cell receptor (beta chain) was detected once. The sample providers were healthy Caucasian people from Russia, aged about 6 to 95. Total RNA was isolated from each sample in quantities of at least 5 micrograms. This specimen belongs to a study of blood T cells in healthy people across ages. Sample-barcoded 5' priming and a J-beta primer mix drove a second PCR of 7 to 11 cycles. TCRdb reprocessed the 5' RACE reads via MiXCR and lists one record per CDR3 protein. The repertoire has over 950,000 distinct CDR3 sequences, more than 30% of them found once; the top ten carry under 15%. Sequenced: blood. The receptor was isolated from a man aged 18 to 29 in good health.

CDR3 residues: CASSPIQGLDEQFF. In DNA form, the CDR3 reads TGTGCCAGCAGCCCCATACAGGGTCTCGACGAGCAGTTCTTC. The chain has TRBV7-2 and TRBJ2-1, with D maybe TRBD1 (6 bases). This CDR3 comprises 14 residues. Germline assignment: CDR1 SGHTA and CDR2 FQGNSA. V was shortened by 5 bases and J by 10 bases, with 18 bases between the two germline ends.